These 26 T cell receptor beta chains originate from one sample sequenced in a study of OX40 agonist ivuxolimab in advanced cancers. Library method: the immunoSEQ multiplex PCR assay. TCRdb re-hosts the immuneACCESS table, in-frame sequences only. Its copies lack some clones; in the studies checked, an unresolved V gene accounts for under half of them, and the cause for the rest is not known. The sample contains some 50,000 clones, roughly 88% of them found a single time. The biggest ten clones account for around 20% of the sample. Sequencing was performed on CD4+ or CD8+ T cells sorted from blood, taken in a trial of the OX40 agonist ivuxolimab. Source of these receptors: an adult with an advanced solid tumor such as melanoma, head and neck, liver or kidney cancer.

J is TRBJ2-7 and V is TRBV29-1; 7 bases fit TRBD2. The trim removed 4 bases at V and 2 bases at J, leaving 8 bases unmatched. The germline V gene has CDR1 SQVTM and CDR2 ANQGSEA. This CDR3 spans 14 amino acids. The CDR3 DNA follows: TGCAGCGTTGTGCAAGGGGAGGGACCCTACGAGCAGTACTTC. This codes for CSVVQGEGPYEQYF.

This chain uses TRBV11-2 with TRBJ2-7, with D tentatively TRBD2 (6 bases). The germline gives CDR1 SGHAT, CDR2 FQNNGV. The CDR3 loop spans 12 amino acids. Between the trimmed V and J ends, which lost 5 bases and 12 bases, there was a span of 17 bases. The CDR3 DNA reads as TGTGCCAGCAGCCTCGGGGGTGGGAGTTGGTACTTC. Translating it yields CASSLGGGSWYF.

The chain has TRBV7-6 and TRBJ1-5; TRBD1 matches 7 bases. V shed 5 bases and J 0 bases; nucleotides not matched to a gene: 10. The CDR3 consists of 17 residues. Germline V gene lookup returns CDR1 SGHVS and CDR2 FNYEAQ. CDR3 region: CASSAQPTGNSNQPQHF. The DNA of the CDR3 is TGTGCCAGCAGCGCCCAGCCGACAGGGAATAGCAATCAGCCCCAGCATTTT.

This clone has just one count. The junction departs from the called germline gene at one end, perhaps through a read error. V and J are TRBV7-2 and TRBJ2-5; D remains ambiguous. Germline loops: CDR1 SGHTA, CDR2 FQGNSA. The CDR3 runs 15 residues. The CDR3 coding sequence is TGTGCCAGCACCTTACCGGATAGGCTTCAAGAGACCCAGTACTTC. It encodes CASTLPDRLQETQYF.

The sample holds one count of this clone. The J gene is TRBJ2-1, the V gene TRBV14, with D possibly being TRBD2 (5 bases). The CDR3 spans 13 residues. V gave up 5 bases and J gave up 10 bases, with 15 bases separating them. The germline V gene has CDR1 SGHDN and CDR2 FVKESK. In nucleotides, the CDR3 is TGTGCCAGCAGCTGGACTTTCTCTGGGGAGCAGTTCTTC. As protein: CASSWTFSGEQFF.

The gene calls are TRBV7-9 and TRBJ2-3, with TRBD2 matching over 10 bases. V dropped 3 bases and J dropped 7; count of bases not matched to a gene: 10. The CDR3 length is 16 residues. The V gene's germline CDR1 is SEHNR and CDR2 FQNEAQ (reference sequence). In DNA form, the CDR3 reads TGTGCCAGCAGCTTTCCTCTAGCGGGAGAACCGAATACGCAGTATTTT. Its protein is CASSFPLAGEPNTQYF.

This CDR3 reads CASSPRTSGLYNEQFF. As DNA, the CDR3 is TGTGCCAGCAGTCCCCGGACTAGCGGGTTATACAATGAGCAGTTCTTC. V is TRBV6-6 and J is TRBJ2-1, with 11 bases fitting TRBD2. With V trimmed by 5 bases and J by 4 bases, 7 bases remained unmatched. Germline V gene data show CDR1 as MNHNY and CDR2 as SVGAGI (reference sequence). The CDR3 sequence is 16 residues long.

The rearrangement links TRBV5-1 to TRBJ2-1; no firm D call. Germline V gene data show CDR1 as SGHRS and CDR2 as YFSETQ. V was trimmed by 5 bases and J by 4 bases, leaving 10 bases between them. The CDR3 consists of 13 residues. CDR3 nucleotides: TGCGCCAGCAGTTTAGGAGTGTACAATGAGCAGTTCTTC. Residues: CASSLGVYNEQFF.

CDR3 protein: CAWSEGFNQPQHF. The DNA for the CDR3 is TGTGCCTGGAGTGAGGGATTCAATCAGCCCCAGCATTTT. The V and J genes are TRBV30 and TRBJ1-5; no clear D. Looked up from germline, CDR1 is GTSNPN and CDR2 is SVGIG (reference sequence). The CDR3 length is 13 residues. Trimming removed 1 base at V and 3 bases at J, with 7 bases between.

Details on this clone: Other nucleotide sequences in the sample specify the same CDR3. The chain uses TRBV5-4 and TRBJ2-7; TRBD1 agrees at 9 bases. Germline V CDR1 and CDR2: SGHNT, YYREEE (reference sequence). V gave up 4 bases and J gave up 0 bases; unmatched junction bases: 2. The CDR3 has 14 amino acids. CDR3 nucleotide sequence: TGTGCCAGCAGCCCGGGACAGGGCTCCTACGAGCAGTACTTC. Its translation is CASSPGQGSYEQYF.

The chain links TRBV28 to TRBJ2-2, with D possibly matching TRBD2 (6 bases). This CDR3 is built from 14 residues. V lost 6 bases and J lost 3, with 11 bases in between. Germline V gene lookup returns CDR1 MDHEN and CDR2 SYDVKM. The CDR3 DNA reads TGTGCCAGCAGCGAAACTAGCTACACCGGGGAGCTGTTTTTT. This gives the protein CASSETSYTGELFF.

The gene calls are TRBV9 and TRBJ1-2, with 8 bases that match TRBD1. This CDR3 is 13 amino acids long. V lost 3 bases and J lost 2; bases outside the gene matches: 0. Looked up from germline, CDR1 is SGDLS and CDR2 is YYNGEE. CDR3 region: CASSGTGNYGYTF. CDR3 in DNA: TGTGCCAGCAGCGGGACAGGGAACTATGGCTACACCTTC.

V usage is TRBV6-1 and J usage is TRBJ2-3, with TRBD2 as a possible D gene (5 bases). The germline gives CDR1 MNHNS, CDR2 SASEGT. V dropped 1 base and J dropped 3 bases, with 11 bases sitting between them. CDR3 length: 15 residues. CDR3 in amino acids: CASSEVTQRTDTQYF. The CDR3 DNA sequence: TGTGCCAGCAGTGAAGTTACCCAGCGGACAGATACGCAGTATTTT.

The chain uses TRBV6-1 and TRBJ2-5; TRBD1 aligns across 10 bases. Trimming took 6 bases from V and 3 from J; bases not matched to a gene: 4. Germline-derived CDR1 and CDR2 are MNHNS and SASEGT. This CDR3 is 14 amino acids long. The CDR3 loop is CASRRDRGEETQYF. CDR3 sequence (DNA): TGTGCCAGCAGACGGGACAGGGGAGAAGAGACCCAGTACTTC.

This chain uses TRBV14 with TRBJ2-1, with D maybe TRBD1 (5 bases). V dropped 1 base and J dropped 9 bases, with 19 bases sitting between them. The germline V gene has CDR1 SGHDN and CDR2 FVKESK. The length of the CDR3 is 16 residues. CDR3 DNA sequence: TGTGCCAGCAGCCAAGTGGGGCTAGGGGTTACGGTTGAGCAGTTCTTC. Its protein is CASSQVGLGVTVEQFF.

The genes are TRBV11-2 and TRBJ2-7; 10 bases match TRBD2. Germline CDR1 is SGHAT and CDR2 is FQNNGV. Losses at the gene ends were 3 bases for V and 7 bases for J; bases not matched to a gene: 9. This CDR3 is 15 amino acids long. CDR3 sequence: CASSFRAGGALEQYF. CDR3 nucleotide sequence: TGTGCCAGCAGCTTCAGAGCGGGAGGGGCGTTGGAGCAGTACTTC.

V is TRBV27 and J is TRBJ2-2; 8 bases match TRBD1. Per germline, CDR1 MNHEY and CDR2 SMNVEV (reference sequence). V was clipped by 0 bases and J by 5 bases; unmatched bases: 8. The CDR3 covers 17 residues. The CDR3 reads CASSLSARQGRTGELFF. The CDR3 DNA reads as TGTGCCAGCAGTTTATCGGCACGACAGGGGAGGACCGGGGAGCTGTTTTTT.

As for this clone: One junction end does not reproduce the germline sequence, and a read error may be involved. This chain uses TRBV5-1 with TRBJ2-5, with TRBD2 matching over 7 bases. Germline lookup yields CDR1 SGHRS and CDR2 YFSETQ. The CDR3 consists of 15 residues. The DNA of the CDR3 is TGTGCCAGCAGCTTTGGACTAGTCCTAAGGGAGACCCAGTACTTC. Translation gives CASSFGLVLRETQYF.

This clone was recorded once. This chain joins TRBV30 and TRBJ2-7; D is possibly TRBD2 (6 bases). The CDR3 has 14 residues. Germline CDR1 and CDR2: GTSNPN and SVGIG (reference sequence). V was pared by 4 bases and J by 4 bases, with 17 bases between. The CDR3 region is CAWISPGERYEQYF. The CDR3 DNA follows: TGTGCCTGGATCTCCCCGGGGGAGCGGTACGAGCAGTACTTC.

The chain uses TRBV29-1 and TRBJ2-7; TRBD2 matches 11 bases. The CDR3 has 14 amino acids. The germline gives CDR1 SQVTM, CDR2 ANQGSEA. With 4 bases clipped from V and 5 bases from J, the junction kept 7 bases outside the gene matches. The CDR3 DNA is TGCAGCGTTGCAGGTAGCGGGAGGGTTCACGAGCAGTACTTC. It yields the protein CSVAGSGRVHEQYF.

This chain connects TRBV10-3 to TRBJ1-1; D gene ambiguous. The CDR3 contains 14 residues. Trimming stripped 0 bases from V and 4 bases from J, with 9 bases between. The germline V gene has CDR1 ENHRY and CDR2 SYGVKD. The CDR3 loop reads CAISESTNPTEAFF. In DNA, the CDR3 is TGTGCCATCAGTGAGTCGACCAACCCCACTGAAGCTTTCTTT.

The chain couples TRBV27 to TRBJ2-7; 7 nucleotides agree with TRBD1. The germline V gene encodes CDR1 MNHEY and CDR2 SMNVEV (reference sequence). This CDR3 is 14 amino acids long. V shed 5 bases, J shed 2 bases, and the junction held 6 bases outside the gene matches. DNA for the CDR3: TGTGCCAGCAGTACCGGGACAGCTACCTACGAGCAGTACTTC. This gives the protein CASSTGTATYEQYF.

This chain links TRBV6-1 with TRBJ1-1; TRBD1 is a possible D gene (5 bases). Per germline, CDR1 MNHNS and CDR2 SASEGT. This CDR3 contains 14 residues. V lost 8 bases to trimming and J lost 3 bases, with 16 bases between them. CDR3 coding DNA: TGTGCCAGCTTTGAGGGGTCGATGGACACTGAAGCTTTCTTT. Translating it yields CASFEGSMDTEAFF.

This chain connects TRBV27 to TRBJ1-5; D is unclear. The V end lost 5 bases, the J end lost 4 bases, and 6 bases lay between the germline ends. There are 12 residues in the CDR3. CDR1 is MNHEY and CDR2 is SMNVEV in the germline V gene (reference sequence). In nucleotides, the CDR3 is TGTGCCAGCAGTCCCCTAAATCAGCCCCAGCATTTT. This codes for CASSPLNQPQHF.

The chain is built from TRBV14 and TRBJ2-1; D call uncertain. CDR1 is SGHDN and CDR2 is FVKESK in the germline V gene. The CDR3 is made up of 14 amino acids. V lost 0 bases and J 0 bases, leaving 3 bases between the germline ends. CDR3 DNA sequence: TGTGCCAGCAGCCAAGAAAACTCCTACAATGAGCAGTTCTTC. Protein: CASSQENSYNEQFF. The full variable domain, its missing parts supplied by reference TRBV14 and TRBJ2-1, is EAGVTQFPSHSVIEKGQTVTLRCDPISGHDNLYWYRRVMGKEIKFLLHFVKESKQDESGMPNNRFLAERTGGTYSTLKVQPAELEDSGVYFCASSQENSYNEQFFGPGTRLTVL.

The genes are TRBV11-2 and TRBJ2-7; perhaps TRBD1 as D (5 bases). V shed 1 base and J shed 1 base, with 8 bases lying between them. The CDR3 extends over 14 amino acids. Germline V lookup: CDR1 SGHAT, CDR2 FQNNGV. This CDR3 is CASSLGAGSYEQYF. The CDR3 region has the DNA TGTGCCAGCAGCTTAGGGGCAGGGTCCTACGAGCAGTACTTC.